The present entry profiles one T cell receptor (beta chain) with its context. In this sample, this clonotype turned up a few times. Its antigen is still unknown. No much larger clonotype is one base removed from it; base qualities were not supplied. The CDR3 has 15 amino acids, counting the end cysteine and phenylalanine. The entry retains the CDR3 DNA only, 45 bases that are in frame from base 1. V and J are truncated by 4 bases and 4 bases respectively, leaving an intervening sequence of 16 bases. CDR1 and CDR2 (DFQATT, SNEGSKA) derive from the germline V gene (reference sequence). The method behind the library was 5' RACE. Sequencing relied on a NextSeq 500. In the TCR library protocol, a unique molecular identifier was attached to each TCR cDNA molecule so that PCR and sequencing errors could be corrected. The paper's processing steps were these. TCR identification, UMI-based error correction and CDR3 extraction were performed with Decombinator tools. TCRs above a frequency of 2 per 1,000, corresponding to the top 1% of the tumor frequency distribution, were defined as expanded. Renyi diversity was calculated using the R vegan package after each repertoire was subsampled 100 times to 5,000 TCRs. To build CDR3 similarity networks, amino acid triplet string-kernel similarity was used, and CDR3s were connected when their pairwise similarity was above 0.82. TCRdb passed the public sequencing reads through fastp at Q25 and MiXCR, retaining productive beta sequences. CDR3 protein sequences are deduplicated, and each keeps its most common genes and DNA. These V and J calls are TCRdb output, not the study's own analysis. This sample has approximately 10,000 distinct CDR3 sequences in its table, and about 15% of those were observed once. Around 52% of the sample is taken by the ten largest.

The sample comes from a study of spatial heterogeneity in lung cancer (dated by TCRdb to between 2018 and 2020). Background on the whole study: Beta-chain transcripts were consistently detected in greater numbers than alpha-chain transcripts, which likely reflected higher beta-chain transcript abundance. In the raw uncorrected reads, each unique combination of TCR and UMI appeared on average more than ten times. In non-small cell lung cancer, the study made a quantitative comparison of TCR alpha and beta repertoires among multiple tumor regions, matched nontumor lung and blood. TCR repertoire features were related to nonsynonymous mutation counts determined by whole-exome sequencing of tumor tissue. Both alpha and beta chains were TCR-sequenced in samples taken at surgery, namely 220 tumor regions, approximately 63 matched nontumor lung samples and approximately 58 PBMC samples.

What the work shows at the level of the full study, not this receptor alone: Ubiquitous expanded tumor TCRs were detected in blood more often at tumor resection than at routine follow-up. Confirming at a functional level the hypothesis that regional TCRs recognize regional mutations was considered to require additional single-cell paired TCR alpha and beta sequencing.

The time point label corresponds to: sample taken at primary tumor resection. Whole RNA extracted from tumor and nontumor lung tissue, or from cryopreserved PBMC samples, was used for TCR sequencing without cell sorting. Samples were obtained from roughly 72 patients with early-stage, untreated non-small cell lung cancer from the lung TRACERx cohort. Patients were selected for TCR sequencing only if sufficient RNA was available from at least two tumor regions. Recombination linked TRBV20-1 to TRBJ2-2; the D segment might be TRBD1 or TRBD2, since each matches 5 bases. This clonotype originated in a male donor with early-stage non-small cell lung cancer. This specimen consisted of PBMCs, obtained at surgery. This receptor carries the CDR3 CSATLEGSGTGELFF. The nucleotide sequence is TGCAGTGCTACCCTTGAGGGGTCGGGCACCGGGGAGCTGTTTTTT.